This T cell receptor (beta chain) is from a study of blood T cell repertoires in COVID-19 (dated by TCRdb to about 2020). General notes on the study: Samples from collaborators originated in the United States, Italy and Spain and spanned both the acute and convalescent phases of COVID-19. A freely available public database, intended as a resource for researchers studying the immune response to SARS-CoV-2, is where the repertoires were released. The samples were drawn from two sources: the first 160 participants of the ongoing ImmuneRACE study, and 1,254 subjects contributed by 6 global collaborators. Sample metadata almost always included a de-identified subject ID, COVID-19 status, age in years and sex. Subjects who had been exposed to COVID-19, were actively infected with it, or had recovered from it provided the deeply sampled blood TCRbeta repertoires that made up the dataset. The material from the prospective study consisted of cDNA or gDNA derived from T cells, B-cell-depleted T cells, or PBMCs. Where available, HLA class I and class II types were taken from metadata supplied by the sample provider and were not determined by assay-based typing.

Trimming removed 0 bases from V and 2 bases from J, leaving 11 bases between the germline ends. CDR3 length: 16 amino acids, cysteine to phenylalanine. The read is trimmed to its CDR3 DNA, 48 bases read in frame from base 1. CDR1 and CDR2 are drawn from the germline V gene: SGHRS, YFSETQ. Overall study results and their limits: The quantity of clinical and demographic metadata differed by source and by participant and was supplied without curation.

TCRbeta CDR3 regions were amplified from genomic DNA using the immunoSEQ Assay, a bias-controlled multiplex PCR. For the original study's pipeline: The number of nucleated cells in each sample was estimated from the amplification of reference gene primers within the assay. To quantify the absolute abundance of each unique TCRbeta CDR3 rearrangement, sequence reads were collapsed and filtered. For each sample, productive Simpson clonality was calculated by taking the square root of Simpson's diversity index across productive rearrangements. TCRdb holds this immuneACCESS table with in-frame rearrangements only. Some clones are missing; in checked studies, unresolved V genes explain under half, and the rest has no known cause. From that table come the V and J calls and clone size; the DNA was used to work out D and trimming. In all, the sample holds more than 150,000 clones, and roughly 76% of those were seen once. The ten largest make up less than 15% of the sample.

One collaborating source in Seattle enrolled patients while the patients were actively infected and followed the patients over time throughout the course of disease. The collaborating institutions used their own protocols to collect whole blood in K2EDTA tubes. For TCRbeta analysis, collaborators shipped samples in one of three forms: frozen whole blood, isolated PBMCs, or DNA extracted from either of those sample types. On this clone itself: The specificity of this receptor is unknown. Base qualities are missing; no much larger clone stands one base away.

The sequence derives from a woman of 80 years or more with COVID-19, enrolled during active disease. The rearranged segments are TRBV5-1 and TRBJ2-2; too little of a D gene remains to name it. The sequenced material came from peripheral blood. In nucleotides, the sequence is TGCGCCAGCAGCTTGGGAACAGCCCTAAACACCGGGGAGCTGTTTTTT. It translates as CASSLGTALNTGELFF.